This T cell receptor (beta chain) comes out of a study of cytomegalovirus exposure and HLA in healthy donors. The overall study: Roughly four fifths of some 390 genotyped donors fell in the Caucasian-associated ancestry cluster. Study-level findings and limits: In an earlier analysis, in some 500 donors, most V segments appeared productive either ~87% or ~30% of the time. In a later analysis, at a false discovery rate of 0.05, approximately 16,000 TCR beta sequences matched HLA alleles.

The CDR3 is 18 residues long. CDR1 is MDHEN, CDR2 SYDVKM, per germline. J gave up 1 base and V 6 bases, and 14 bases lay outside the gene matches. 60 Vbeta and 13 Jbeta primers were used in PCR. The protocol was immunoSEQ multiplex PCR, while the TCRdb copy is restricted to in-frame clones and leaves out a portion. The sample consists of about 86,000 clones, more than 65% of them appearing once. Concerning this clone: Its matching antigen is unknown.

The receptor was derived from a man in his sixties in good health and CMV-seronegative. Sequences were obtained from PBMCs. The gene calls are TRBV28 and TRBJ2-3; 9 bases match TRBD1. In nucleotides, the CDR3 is TGTGCCAGCAGCAAGACAGGGGGGCTTTCTCTTGGCACAGATACGCAGTATTTT. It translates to CASSKTGGLSLGTDTQYF.